This entry lists 17 T cell receptor beta chains sequenced from one sample in a study of regulatory T cells in long-lasting Graves disease. This sample's time point: newly diagnosed GD, antithyroid drugs for less than 3 months. Isolated PBMC RNA provided the starting material for the TCR library. Assembly of TCR beta libraries relied on iRepertoire HTBI primers together with Arm-PCR of CDR3 regions. One entry per CDR3 protein results from TCRdb running MiXCR on the multiplex PCR reads. The repertoire holds 540,000 or so distinct CDR3 sequences, about 13% seen once, with 10% in the top ten. The data were also submitted as part of a second study, on T cells in Graves' hyperthyroidism and ophthalmopathy.

The sample in question was peripheral blood mononuclear cells (PBMCs), obtained at new diagnosis, from a patient treated with antithyroid drugs. All receptors come from a man aged 25 to 40 with Graves disease.

The chain is built from TRBV7-9 and TRBJ1-1; a weak D match, TRBD1 (6 bases). With 2 bases removed from V and 5 bases from J, the gap between germline ends came to 12 bases. The CDR3 length is 14 residues. CDR1 SEHNR and CDR2 FQNEAQ come from the germline V gene (reference sequence). The CDR3 protein is CASSLPGEVTEAFF. In DNA form, the CDR3 reads TGTGCCAGCAGCTTACCAGGGGAAGTGACTGAAGCTTTCTTT.

J is TRBJ1-5 and V is TRBV6-5; D is uncertain. The V end was cut by 4 bases, the J end by 7 bases, with 14 bases between. This CDR3 has 14 residues. Germline lookup yields CDR1 MNHEY and CDR2 SVGAGI. DNA of the CDR3: TGTGCCAGCAGTTCGGGAATCACCAAACAGCCCCAGCATTTT. As protein: CASSSGITKQPQHF.

This clonotype was seen repeatedly, ten times or more. Here the CDR3 reads CASSGQGMANQPQHF. The CDR3 nucleotides are TGTGCCAGCAGTGGGCAGGGGATGGCCAATCAGCCCCAGCATTTT. The chain links TRBV2 to TRBJ1-5; D perhaps matches TRBD1 (6 bases). Trimming pared 4 bases from V and 3 bases from J, leaving 13 bases between. The CDR3 has 15 residues. Germline V lookup: CDR1 SNHLY, CDR2 FYNNEI.

There are a few counts of this clonotype. The chain couples TRBV24-1 to TRBJ2-1; D may be TRBD1 (6 bases). The length of the CDR3 is 14 residues. Germline V CDR1 and CDR2: KGHDR, SFDVKD. V lost 8 bases, J lost 4 bases, and 14 bases lay in between. DNA for the CDR3: TGTGCCACCAATAGGGGGAGAGGGTACAATGAGCAGTTCTTC. Translation gives CATNRGRGYNEQFF.

The chain joins TRBV24-1 to TRBJ2-1; 10 positions match TRBD2. The V gene's germline CDR1 is KGHDR and CDR2 SFDVKD. CDR3 length equals 18 residues. J gave up 3 bases and V 7 bases, and 14 bases lay outside the gene matches. The CDR3 region has the DNA TGTGCCACCAGCGGGGGGACTAGCGCGGCCGAGGACTACAATGAGCAGTTCTTC. This codes for CATSGGTSAAEDYNEQFF.

The chain recombines TRBV10-2 with TRBJ2-3; the D gene is possibly TRBD2 (6 bases). Germline CDR1 WSHSY, CDR2 SAAADI. With 0 bases removed from V and 8 bases from J, the gap between germline ends came to 9 bases. The CDR3 totals 13 residues. The DNA for the CDR3 is TGCGCCAGCAGTGAGTCGACTAGGGGTACGCAGTATTTT. Translating gives CASSESTRGTQYF.

This clonotype appeared many times. V is TRBV27 and J is TRBJ2-3, with 8 bases identical to TRBD2. The CDR3 runs to 14 residues. The germline V gene encodes CDR1 MNHEY and CDR2 SMNVEV (reference sequence). The V segment lost 2 bases and the J segment 7 bases; nucleotides outside the gene matches: 5. The CDR3 region is CASSLAGGVYTQYF. DNA for the CDR3: TGTGCCAGCAGTTTAGCGGGAGGAGTTTATACGCAGTATTTT.

This clonotype came up many times. The chain has TRBV20-1 and TRBJ1-2; D not certain. Per germline, CDR1 DFQATT and CDR2 SNEGSKA (reference sequence). This CDR3 has 10 residues. Here the CDR3 reads CRALGDGYTF. The CDR3 DNA is TGCAGGGCACTTGGGGATGGCTACACCTTC.

Ten or more counts support this clonotype. This chain joins TRBV11-2 and TRBJ1-1, with unresolved D. Trimming pared 3 bases from V and 3 bases from J, leaving 8 bases between. Germline values: CDR1 SGHAT, CDR2 FQNNGV. This CDR3 spans 13 amino acids. CDR3 residues: CASSFLEYTEAFF. The CDR3 DNA follows: TGTGCCAGCAGCTTCCTAGAGTACACTGAAGCTTTCTTT.

The table lists this clonotype with many counts. The V and J genes are TRBV11-2 and TRBJ2-2; no firm D call. Trimming removed 0 bases at V and 8 bases at J, with 7 bases between. This CDR3 has 13 amino acids. Germline V gives CDR1 SGHAT, CDR2 FQNNGV. The CDR3 DNA reads as TGTGCCAGCAGCTTAGATCGTTTAGGGGAGCTGTTTTTT. Encoded protein: CASSLDRLGELFF.

This clonotype has a count of ten or more. V gene TRBV7-3 combines with J gene TRBJ2-6; no reliable D call. From germline, CDR1 is SGHTA and CDR2 FQGTGA. The V end was cut by 5 bases, the J end by 0 bases, with 14 bases between. The CDR3 is 17 amino acids. CDR3 sequence (DNA): TGTGCCAGCAGCCTAAAGGGTAGCAGCTCTGGGGCCAACGTCCTGACTTTC. This translates into CASSLKGSSSGANVLTF.

The rearrangement uses TRBV11-2 and TRBJ2-2; 7 bases line up with TRBD1. The CDR3 covers 16 residues. Germline-derived CDR1 and CDR2 are SGHAT and FQNNGV. V dropped 6 bases and J dropped 5; count of bases not matched to a gene: 12. This CDR3 reads CASRGGLIASTGELFF. The CDR3 nucleotides are TGTGCCAGCAGAGGGGGCTTGATCGCTTCTACCGGGGAGCTGTTTTTT. Looking up the rest from reference TRBV11-2 and TRBJ2-2 gives the full variable domain: EAGVAQSPRYKIIEKRQSVAFWCNPISGHATLYWYQQILGQGPKLLIQFQNNGVVDDSQLPKDRFSAERLKGVDSTLKIQPAKLEDSAVYLCASRGGLIASTGELFFGEGSRLTVL.

As concerns this clonotype: A far larger clone is only one base removed, so a read error is likely. The chain is built from TRBV11-2 and TRBJ2-1; D not certain. The CDR3 is 13 residues long. CDR1 and CDR2 (germline): SGHAT, FQNNGV. V lost 4 bases and J 6 bases, leaving 10 bases between the germline ends. The CDR3 region has the DNA TGTGCCAGCAGCTATATGTGGGGCAATGAGCAGTTCTTC. Residues: CASSYMWGNEQFF.

This clonotype was counted between two and nine times. Sequence at one end of the junction differs from germline and may be a read error. The genes are TRBV7-7 and TRBJ1-4; no definite D call. The CDR3 totals 15 residues. Germline V gene data show CDR1 as SSHAT and CDR2 as FNYEAQ (reference sequence). CDR3 residues: CASSLAWGPNEKLFF. The CDR3 nucleotides read TGTGCTAGCAGCTTAGCGTGGGGTCCCAATGAAAAACTGTTTTTT. The full variable domain, with the rest looked up from reference TRBV7-7 and TRBJ1-4, is GAGVSQSPRYKVTKRGQDVTLRCDPISSHATLYWYQQALGQGPEFLTYFNYEAQPDKSGLPSDRFSAERPEGSISTLTIQRTEQRDSAMYRCASSLAWGPNEKLFFGSGTQLSVL.

The sample holds a few counts of this clonotype. The chain employs TRBV14 and TRBJ1-5, with a tentative D call TRBD1 (5 bases). The V gene lost 0 bases and the J gene lost 9 bases, with 9 bases spanning the gap. The germline CDR1 and CDR2 sequences are SGHDN and FVKESK. The CDR3 spans 13 residues. The CDR3 bases are TGTGCCAGCAGCCAAGATGGGGGTCGGCCCCAGCATTTT. It encodes CASSQDGGRPQHF.

In this sample, this clonotype turned up a few times. Sequence at one end of the junction differs from germline and may be a read error. The chain carries TRBV27 and TRBJ2-5; D is possibly TRBD1 (6 bases). The CDR3 has 14 residues. Germline lookup yields CDR1 MNHEY and CDR2 SMNVEV (reference sequence). In DNA form, the CDR3 reads TGTGCCAGCAGTTTCCTCGGACAGCAAGAGGCCCAGTACTTC. Its protein is CASSFLGQQEAQYF.

In its sample, this clonotype was seen a few times. The J gene is TRBJ1-4, the V gene TRBV5-1; 7 positions agree with TRBD1. This CDR3 is built from 15 residues. Germline V gene lookup returns CDR1 SGHRS and CDR2 YFSETQ. Germline trimming cut 4 bases from V and 5 bases from J; bases unmatched to any gene: 8. The CDR3 sequence: CASSLGTVLNEKLFF. The CDR3 DNA follows: TGCGCCAGCAGCCTAGGGACAGTCCTAAATGAAAAACTGTTTTTT.